Each of the 15 T cell receptor beta chains below was sequenced from the same sample in a study of T cell repertoires in cytomegalovirus infection. MiXCR, run by TCRdb on the reads, gives a single entry per CDR3 protein. Of about a million distinct CDR3 sequences in the sample, 30% to 40% are singletons; the top ten hold 13%. These receptors are not linked to any known antigen. Material: cultured CD8+ T cells from PBMCs, obtained from culture after CMV antigen stimulation. Receptors originate from a human donor in good health (CMV status not recorded). Some clones in this sample may be carry-over from other donors' samples.

Turning to this clonotype: A much more abundant neighbour one base away suggests this may be a read error. V gene TRBV7-4 combines with J gene TRBJ1-5; D gene ambiguous. In germline, CDR1 is SGHVT, CDR2 SQSDAQ. The CDR3 runs 15 residues. With 4 bases removed from V and 0 bases from J, the gap between germline ends came to 10 bases. CDR3 amino acids: CASSSDKDSNQPQHF. CDR3 DNA sequence: TGTGCCAGCAGCTCCGACAAAGATAGCAATCAGCCCCAGCATTTT.

This clonotype showed up just a few times. The chain combines TRBV20-1 with TRBJ2-7; 7 nucleotides match TRBD2. V lost 5 bases, J lost 8 bases, and 9 bases stayed unmatched. This CDR3 contains 12 residues. Germline assignment: CDR1 DFQATT and CDR2 SNEGSKA (reference sequence). In DNA form, the CDR3 reads TGCAGTGCTGGTAGCGGGCCATCCAAGCAGTACGTC. Its translation is CSAGSGPSKQYV.

This clonotype appeared a few times. The CDR3 sequence: CASSPQGQGIYSYNEQFF. The DNA of the CDR3 is TGTGCCAGCTCACCACAAGGGCAGGGGATTTACTCCTACAATGAGCAGTTCTTC. The chain combines TRBV18 with TRBJ2-1; D may be TRBD1 (6 bases). Trimming stripped 1 base from V and 0 bases from J, with 16 bases between. Germline V CDR1 and CDR2: KGHSH, LQKENI. CDR3 size: 18 residues.

The genes are TRBV2 and TRBJ2-3; TRBD1 agrees at 8 bases. This CDR3 comprises 14 residues. V lost 6 bases and J lost 4; bases outside the gene matches: 6. The germline CDR1 and CDR2 sequences are SNHLY and FYNNEI. CDR3 amino acids: CASRTGVGADTQYF. The CDR3 region has the DNA TGTGCCAGCAGGACAGGGGTGGGGGCAGATACGCAGTATTTT.

This clonotype was observed a handful of times. The rearrangement joins TRBV4-1 to TRBJ2-5; D perhaps matches TRBD2 (6 bases). This CDR3 region has 14 residues. CDR1 is MGHRA, CDR2 YSYEKL, per germline. V shed 4 bases and J shed 5 bases, with 14 bases lying between them. The CDR3 DNA reads TGCGCCAGCAGCCCGGCGGGAAGGGACGAGACCCAGTACTTC. Amino acids: CASSPAGRDETQYF.

V usage is TRBV28 and J usage is TRBJ2-1, with a possible D match to TRBD1 (5 bases). The CDR3 covers 14 residues. The germline V gene has CDR1 MDHEN and CDR2 SYDVKM. Trimming shortened V by 4 bases and J by 3 bases, and 10 bases separated the two germline ends. The CDR3 bases are TGTGCCAGCAGTTGGCAGGGCAACTACAATGAGCAGTTCTTC. Protein: CASSWQGNYNEQFF.

CDR3 in amino acids: CASRSRGGPHEQYV. The CDR3 DNA reads as TGTGCCAGCCGTTCCCGAGGGGGTCCACACGAGCAGTACGTC. The chain couples TRBV27 to TRBJ2-7; D is perhaps TRBD1 (6 bases). CDR1 and CDR2 (germline): MNHEY, SMNVEV (reference sequence). Trimming cost V 8 bases and J 5 bases, with 19 bases left between them. The CDR3 sequence is 14 residues long.

In its sample, this clonotype was seen a few times. This CDR3 is CASSPTGGTNSPLHF. In DNA, the CDR3 is TGTGCCAGCAGTCCGACAGGGGGTACCAATTCACCCCTCCACTTT. V gene TRBV27 combines with J gene TRBJ1-6; 9 bases are a match to TRBD1. The CDR3 is made up of 15 amino acids. V shed 5 bases, J shed 7 bases, and the junction held 6 bases outside the gene matches. Germline CDR1 and CDR2: MNHEY and SMNVEV (reference sequence).

This clonotype was seen a few times. V is TRBV6-5 and J is TRBJ1-5; D ambiguous. Germline CDR1 and CDR2: MNHEY and SVGAGI. The CDR3 sequence is 13 residues long. With 0 bases removed from V and 3 bases from J, the gap between germline ends came to 3 bases. The CDR3 DNA follows: TGTGCCAGCAGTTACTCGGTCAATCAGCCCCAGCATTTT. Protein sequence: CASSYSVNQPQHF.

There are a few counts of this clonotype. CDR3 protein: CASSPRGAGGQYNEQFF. The CDR3 DNA is TGCGCCAGCAGCCCCCGGGGAGCGGGGGGGCAGTACAATGAGCAGTTCTTC. The chain is built from TRBV4-3 and TRBJ2-1, with TRBD2 matching over 10 bases. Germline values: CDR1 LGHNA, CDR2 YSLEER. This CDR3 is 17 amino acids long. J lost 4 bases, V lost 4 bases, and 10 bases had no gene match.

The chain is built from TRBV6-6 and TRBJ2-7, with 8 bases that match TRBD2. J lost 3 bases, V lost 5 bases, and 9 bases had no gene match. The germline V gene encodes CDR1 MNHNY and CDR2 SVGAGI (reference sequence). The CDR3 loop spans 15 amino acids. In DNA form, the CDR3 reads TGTGCCAGCAGTAACGGACTAGCAATCTTCTACGAGCAGTACGTC. This translates into CASSNGLAIFYEQYV.

The V gene is TRBV7-6, the J gene TRBJ1-2; TRBD1 agrees at 11 bases. The CDR3 contains 14 residues. The ends lost 6 bases at V and 8 bases at J; junction bases unmatched: 8. Germline V gene data show CDR1 as SGHVS and CDR2 as FNYEAQ. The CDR3 bases are TGTGCCAGCAGTTCCCTGGACAGGGGGCTCGGCTACACCTTC. Amino acids: CASSSLDRGLGYTF.

This clonotype was detected a few times. This chain joins TRBV29-1 and TRBJ1-1, with a possible D match to TRBD1 (6 bases). Per the germline V gene, CDR1 is SQVTM and CDR2 is ANQGSEA. Trimming took 0 bases from V and 5 from J, leaving 16 bases between them. The CDR3 runs to 15 residues. The CDR3 spells CSVEDLGQPRTEAFF. For the CDR3, the DNA is TGCAGCGTTGAAGATCTTGGACAGCCTCGGACTGAAGCTTTCTTT.

This clonotype was recorded a few times. J is TRBJ2-7 and V is TRBV6-1; D uncertain. CDR3 length equals 15 residues. Deletions cut 6 bases from V and 0 bases from J, with 15 bases between. From germline, CDR1 is MNHNS and CDR2 SASEGT. DNA of the CDR3: TGTGCCAGCAGCTCACCGAGCTTAAGCTCCTACGAGCAGTACTTC. Amino acids: CASSSPSLSSYEQYF.

This clonotype occurred many times. The chain's CDR3 is CASSLVYQTGGDYGYTF. In DNA form, the CDR3 reads TGTGCCAGCAGCTTAGTGTACCAGACAGGGGGAGACTATGGCTACACCTTC. This chain links TRBV7-2 with TRBJ1-2; 9 bases line up with TRBD1. Germline CDR1 is SGHTA and CDR2 is FQGNSA. This CDR3 contains 17 residues. Losses at the gene ends were 1 base for V and 3 bases for J; bases not matched to a gene: 9.